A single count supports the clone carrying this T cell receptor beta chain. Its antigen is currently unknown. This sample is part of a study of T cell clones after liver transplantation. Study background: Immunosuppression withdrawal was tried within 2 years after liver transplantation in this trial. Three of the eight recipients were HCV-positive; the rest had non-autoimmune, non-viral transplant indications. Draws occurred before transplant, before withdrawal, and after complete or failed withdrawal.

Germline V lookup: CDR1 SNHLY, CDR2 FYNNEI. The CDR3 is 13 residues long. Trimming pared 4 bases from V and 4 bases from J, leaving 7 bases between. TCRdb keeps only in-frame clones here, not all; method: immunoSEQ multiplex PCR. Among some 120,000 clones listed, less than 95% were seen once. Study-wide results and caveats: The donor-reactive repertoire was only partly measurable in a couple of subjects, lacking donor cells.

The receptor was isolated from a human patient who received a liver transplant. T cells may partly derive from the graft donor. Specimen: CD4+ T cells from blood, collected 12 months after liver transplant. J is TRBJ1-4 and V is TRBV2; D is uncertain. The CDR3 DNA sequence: TGTGCCAGCAGTGCCGGGAATAATGAAAAACTGTTTTTT. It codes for CASSAGNNEKLFF.